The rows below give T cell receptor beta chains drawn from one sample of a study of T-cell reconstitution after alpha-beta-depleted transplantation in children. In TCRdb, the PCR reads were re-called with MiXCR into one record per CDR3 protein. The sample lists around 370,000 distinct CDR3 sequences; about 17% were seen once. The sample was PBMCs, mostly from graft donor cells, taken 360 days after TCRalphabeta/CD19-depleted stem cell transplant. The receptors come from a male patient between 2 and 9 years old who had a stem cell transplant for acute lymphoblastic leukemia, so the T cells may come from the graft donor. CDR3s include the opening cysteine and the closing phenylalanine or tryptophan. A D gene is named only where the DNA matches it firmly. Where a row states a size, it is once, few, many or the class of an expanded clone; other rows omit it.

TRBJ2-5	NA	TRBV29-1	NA	CSGATGQGETQYF	TGCAGCGGGGCAACAGGCCAGGGAGAGACCCAGTACTTC
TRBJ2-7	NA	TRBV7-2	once	CASSLGLSLRGEQYF	TGTGCCAGCAGCTTAGGGCTCTCCCTGCGGGGCGAGCAGTACTTC
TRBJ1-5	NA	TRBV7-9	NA	CASSLAETQPQHF	TGTGCCAGCAGCTTAGCGGAGACCCAGCCCCAGCATTTT
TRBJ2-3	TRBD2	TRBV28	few	CASSFQGLAGPGGDTQYF	TGTGCCAGCAGTTTCCAGGGACTAGCGGGTCCGGGGGGAGATACGCAGTATTTT
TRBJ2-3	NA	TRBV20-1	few	CSARDSLGKHTDTQYF	TGCAGTGCTAGAGATTCTCTAGGGAAACACACAGATACGCAGTATTTT
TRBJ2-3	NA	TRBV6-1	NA	CASAGGSTDTQYF	TGTGCCAGCGCTGGCGGGTCCACAGATACGCAGTATTTT
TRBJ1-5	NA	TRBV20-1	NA	CSAARDFYQPQHF	TGCAGTGCTGCCCGGGACTTTTATCAGCCCCAGCATTTT
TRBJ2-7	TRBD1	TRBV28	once	CASSLHPGTGVSYEQYF	TGTGCCAGCAGTTTACACCCCGGGACAGGGGTCTCATACGAGCAGTACTTC
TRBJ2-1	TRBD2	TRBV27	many	CASSPPGLAALMNEQFF	TGTGCCAGCAGTCCGCCGGGACTAGCGGCCCTAATGAATGAGCAGTTCTTC
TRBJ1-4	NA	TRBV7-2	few	CASSFSNALGEKLFF	TGTGCCAGCAGCTTCAGTAACGCCCTCGGAGAAAAACTGTTTTTT
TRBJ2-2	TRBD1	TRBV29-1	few	CSVAPPGQGAIGELFF	TGCAGCGTTGCTCCTCCGGGACAGGGGGCGATCGGGGAGCTGTTTTTT
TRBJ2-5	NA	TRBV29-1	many	CSVGGEETQYF	TGCAGCGTTGGAGGAGAAGAGACCCAGTACTTC
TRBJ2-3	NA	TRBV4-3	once	CASSQDFLPSFVDTQYF	TGCGCCAGCAGCCAAGACTTCCTGCCTAGCTTCGTGGATACGCAGTATTTT
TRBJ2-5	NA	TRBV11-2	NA	CASSFLGGRETQYF	TGTGCCAGCAGCTTCCTCGGGGGCAGAGAGACCCAGTACTTC
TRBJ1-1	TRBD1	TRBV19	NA	CASSSGQGNSEAFF	TGTGCCAGTAGTTCCGGACAGGGGAACAGTGAAGCTTTCTTT
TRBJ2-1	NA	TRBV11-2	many	CASSLTGSSYNEQFF	TGTGCCAGCAGCTTGACAGGCAGCTCCTACAATGAGCAGTTCTTC
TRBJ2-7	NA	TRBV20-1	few	CSARGLRDIPYEQYF	TGCAGTGCTAGGGGTCTCCGGGACATCCCCTACGAGCAGTACTTC
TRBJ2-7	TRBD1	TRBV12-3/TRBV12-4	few	CASRASGQGALIEQYF	TGTGCCAGCAGGGCCTCGGGACAGGGGGCCCTCATCGAGCAGTACTTC
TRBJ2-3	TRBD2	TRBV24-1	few	CATSDPGRGTDTQYF	TGTGCCACCAGTGACCCAGGGAGGGGCACAGATACGCAGTATTTT
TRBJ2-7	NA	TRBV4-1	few	CASSQETGPYEQYF	TGCGCCAGCAGCCAAGAGACAGGCCCCTACGAGCAGTACTTC
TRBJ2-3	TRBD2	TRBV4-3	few	CASSQRGITDTQYF	TGCGCCAGCAGCCAGCGGGGGATCACAGATACGCAGTATTTT
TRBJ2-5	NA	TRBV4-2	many	CASSQDRAPETQYF	TGTGCCAGCAGCCAAGACAGAGCCCCAGAGACCCAGTACTTC
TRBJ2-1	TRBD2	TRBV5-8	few	CASSSPGTSASYNEQFF	TGTGCCAGCAGCTCACCTGGGACTAGCGCTTCCTACAATGAGCAGTTCTTC